This T cell receptor beta chain was recorded in a study of PD-1 blockade in classical Hodgkin lymphoma. Patients all relapsed after autologous stem cell transplantation, and there was variation in brentuximab vedotin exposure. V was clipped by 4 bases and J by 2 bases; unmatched bases: 9. This CDR3 is 15 amino acids long. The germline V gene encodes CDR1 SGHTS and CDR2 YDEGEE. This table comes from immunoSEQ multiplex PCR, and its TCRdb copy is limited to in-frame clones, with some not included. The table has under 30,000 clones, about 70% seen once; the top ten hold less than 4.5%. The receptor was isolated from a human donor with classical Hodgkin lymphoma. V and J are TRBV5-8 and TRBJ2-7, with TRBD1 matching over 7 bases. Sequences were derived from peripheral blood mononuclear cells (PBMCs), sampled before the second cycle of nivolumab. CDR3 region: CASSKIRDRTYEQYF. As DNA, the CDR3 is TGTGCCAGCAGCAAAATAAGGGACAGAACCTACGAGCAGTACTTC.